This TCR beta chain was captured in a study of beta chain features in type 1 diabetes. General observations from the study: Comparison showed that naive, central memory and Treg TCRB repertoires appeared more similar among patients than among healthy donors.

There was one heparinised blood draw per donor, averaging about 120 mL. By way of CD45RO/CCR7/CD25/CD127/CD95/CD27, the CD4+ regulatory, stem cell-like memory, central memory and naive cells were sorted. As every portion of the isolated RNA was reverse transcribed, the sequencing read expressed TCRB transcripts. The average read count of naive, central memory and regulatory T cell samples was approximately 3.9 million. Repertoires were generated with immunoSEQ multiplex PCR, while TCRdb's copy carries only in-frame clones and drops some. The sample includes roughly 500,000 clones, about an eighth of them seen just once. This clone was detected a few times. No antigen is known for it. Material for sequencing was naive CD4+ T cells from blood. The sequence was collected from a woman younger than 35 in good health.

The DNA of the CDR3 is TGTGCCAGCAGCCGATTCCATTACACTGAAGCTTTCTTT. Its translation: CASSRFHYTEAFF. This chain connects TRBV14 to TRBJ1-1; D gene uncertain. Deletions cut 4 bases from V and 3 bases from J, with 9 bases between. Germline lookup yields CDR1 SGHDN and CDR2 FVKESK. This CDR3 is built from 13 residues.